This record looks at one T cell receptor beta chain sequence and its context. The germline V and J ends were trimmed by 5 bases and 1 base, with 12 bases remaining between them. The CDR3 sequence is 14 residues long. Germline V gene data show CDR1 as SGHAT and CDR2 as FQNNGV. The sample originates from a study of blood T cell repertoires in COVID-19. About the research overall: Collection of acute and convalescent COVID-19 samples took place in the United States, Italy and Spain. T cells, B-cell-depleted T cells, or PBMCs supplied cDNA or gDNA.

Original data processing: Counts of nucleated cells, estimated from reference gene primer amplification, were obtained. Libraries were prepared by immunoSEQ multiplex PCR; TCRdb keeps only in-frame clonotypes and omits some of them. The DNA was the basis for D and trimming; V, J and clone size are from that table. The sample lists about 120,000 clones; around 81% were seen once. This sequence was found in a man in his 70s with acute or convalescent COVID-19. This sequence joins TRBV11-2 and TRBJ2-7, with D unclear. Source material: peripheral blood. The CDR3 DNA follows: TGTGCCAGCAGCCTCGAAAGGAGTTCCTACGAGCAGTACTTC. Translated, it gives CASSLERSSYEQYF.